Presented here are 11 T cell receptor beta chains from one specimen sequenced in a study of shared clonotypes between healthy human individuals. Profiling relied on immunoSEQ multiplex PCR, and the TCRdb table lists in-frame clones only, not all of them. This table holds roughly 1 million clones, about 80% found once. The sample consisted of memory CD4+ T cells from PBMCs. As for subset: CD45RA-negative fraction. All receptors derive from a man between 18 and 35 years old in good health. Some clones in this sample may be carry-over from other donors' samples.

This sequence joins TRBV2 and TRBJ2-1; the match to TRBD2 covers 8 bases. J was trimmed by 3 bases and V by 3 bases; bases with no gene match: 4. Germline CDR1 is SNHLY and CDR2 is FYNNEI. This CDR3 is built from 15 residues. The CDR3 nucleotides read TGTGCCAGCAGTGACGTACTAGCGGACTACAATGAGCAGTTCTTC. Its translation: CASSDVLADYNEQFF.

The J gene is TRBJ2-1, the V gene TRBV5-1; D unresolved. The germline V and J ends were trimmed by 0 bases and 6 bases, with 13 bases remaining between them. The V gene's germline CDR1 is SGHRS and CDR2 YFSETQ. The CDR3 is made up of 15 amino acids. CDR3 loop: CASSLAILGPNEQFF. In DNA, the CDR3 is TGCGCCAGCAGCTTGGCTATCTTGGGTCCCAATGAGCAGTTCTTC. Based on the CDR3 plus reference TRBV5-1 and TRBJ2-1, the full variable domain is KAGVTQTPRYLIKTRGQQVTLSCSPISGHRSVSWYQQTPGQGLQFLFEYFSETQRNKGNFPGRFSGRQFSNSRSEMNVSTLELGDSALYLCASSLAILGPNEQFFGPGTRLTVL.

This clone has only one observation. The rearrangement joins TRBV9 to TRBJ2-1, with D perhaps matching TRBD1 or TRBD2 (5 bases each). This CDR3 is 15 amino acids long. CDR1 and CDR2 (germline): SGDLS, YYNGEE. V dropped 3 bases and J dropped 4 bases, with 14 bases sitting between them. CDR3 protein: CASSAERGAYNEQFF. The CDR3 DNA is TGTGCCAGCAGCGCCGAGAGGGGAGCTTACAATGAGCAGTTCTTC.

The gene calls are TRBV29-1 and TRBJ2-7; the match to TRBD2 covers 10 bases. Germline V gene lookup returns CDR1 SQVTM and CDR2 ANQGSEA. This CDR3 is 16 amino acids long. With V trimmed by 3 bases and J by 3 bases, 11 bases remained unmatched. The CDR3 coding sequence is TGCAGCGTTGATCGATGGGAGCGGGAGGGCCTCTACGAGCAGTACTTC. Translated: CSVDRWEREGLYEQYF.

The rearrangement joins TRBV5-1 to TRBJ2-1; 8 bases map to TRBD1. Trimming took 0 bases from V and 8 from J; bases not matched to a gene: 7. Germline V gives CDR1 SGHRS, CDR2 YFSETQ. The CDR3 covers 15 residues. DNA of the CDR3: TGCGCCAGCAGCTTGGAGGAGGGACAGGTAGATGAGCAGTTCTTC. Translating it yields CASSLEEGQVDEQFF.

V is TRBV18 and J is TRBJ1-2; 8 bases are a match to TRBD1. The trim removed 5 bases at V and 6 bases at J, leaving 5 bases unmatched. Germline V gene lookup returns CDR1 KGHSH and CDR2 LQKENI. The CDR3 consists of 13 residues. The CDR3 loop is CASSRDRHDGYTF. The CDR3 DNA reads TGTGCCAGCTCAAGGGACAGGCATGATGGCTACACCTTC.

V gene TRBV4-1 combines with J gene TRBJ1-2; 8 bases match TRBD1. This CDR3 is built from 15 residues. Germline V gene lookup returns CDR1 MGHRA and CDR2 YSYEKL. V trimming: 0 bases; J trimming: 3 bases; junction bases outside the gene matches: 3. CDR3 nucleotides: TGCGCCAGCAGCCAAGAGACAGGGGAATACTATGGCTACACCTTC. This translates into CASSQETGEYYGYTF.

J is TRBJ2-3 and V is TRBV7-2; 10 bases align to TRBD2. The CDR3 length is 16 residues. Trimming removed 2 bases from V and 2 bases from J; junction bases left unmatched: 4. Germline loops: CDR1 SGHTA, CDR2 FQGNSA. CDR3 nucleotides: TGTGCCAGCAGCTTAAGGACTAGCGGATACACAGATACGCAGTATTTT. As protein: CASSLRTSGYTDTQYF.

This chain links TRBV19 with TRBJ1-1, with no clear D. The V end was cut by 6 bases, the J end by 5 bases, with 16 bases between. The CDR3 is 14 amino acids. The germline CDR1 and CDR2 sequences are LNHDA and SQIVND (reference sequence). CDR3: CASRSLGLGTEAFF. The CDR3 DNA reads as TGTGCCAGTAGGTCCCTGGGGTTGGGGACTGAAGCTTTCTTT. Variable domain in full (rest from reference TRBV19 and TRBJ1-1): DGGITQSPKYLFRKEGQNVTLSCEQNLNHDAMYWYRQDPGQGLRLIYYSQIVNDFQKGDIAEGYSVSREKKESFPLTVTSAQKNPTAFYLCASRSLGLGTEAFFGQGTRLTVV.

V is TRBV5-8 and J is TRBJ2-5, with 9 bases matching TRBD1. CDR3 length: 15 amino acids. Germline-derived CDR1 and CDR2 are SGHTS and YDEGEE. The junction had 6 bases not matched to a gene; V was cut back by 2 bases and J by 4 bases. The CDR3 region has the DNA TGTGCCAGCAGCTTACAGGGGGCTTTGTTAGAGACCCAGTACTTC. This translates into CASSLQGALLETQYF. Full variable domain (remainder filled in from reference TRBV5-8 and TRBJ2-5): EAGVTQSPTHLIKTRGQQATLRCSPISGHTSVYWYQQALGLGLQFLLWYDEGEERNRGNFPPRFSGRQFPNYSSELNVNALELEDSALYLCASSLQGALLETQYFGPGTRLLVL.

This clone was recorded once. The chain carries TRBV19 and TRBJ2-2; the D gene is possibly TRBD1 (5 bases). Trimming cost V 3 bases and J 6 bases, with 8 bases left between them. The V gene's germline CDR1 is LNHDA and CDR2 SQIVND (reference sequence). The CDR3 runs to 13 residues. CDR3 coding DNA: TGTGCCAGTAGTATCCAGGGCCCCGGGGAGCTGTTTTTT. It translates to CASSIQGPGELFF. The variable domain in full, completed from reference TRBV19 and TRBJ2-2, reads DGGITQSPKYLFRKEGQNVTLSCEQNLNHDAMYWYRQDPGQGLRLIYYSQIVNDFQKGDIAEGYSVSREKKESFPLTVTSAQKNPTAFYLCASSIQGPGELFFGEGSRLTVL.